The T cell receptor (beta chain) under discussion was sequenced for a study of a mutant IDH1 vaccine in newly diagnosed glioma. Across the study: There were approximately 60% males and around 38% females among treated patients, whose mean age was about 38 years. Earlier care involved radiotherapy, temozolomide, or both, and the majority received both.

TCRdb keeps only in-frame clones here, not all; method: immunoSEQ multiplex PCR. The sample includes about 38,000 clones, roughly 78% of them seen just once. The time point: baseline, week 1 (first vaccination visit). The treatment was: pre-vaccination baseline after standard-of-care therapy. Donor tumors were new WHO grade 3 or 4 IDH1-mutant, ATRX-lost astrocytomas. Study-wide findings and caveats: Induction of immune responses by the vaccine occurred in 93.3% of patients.

Comments on this clone: What it recognizes is unknown.

CDR1 is SGHTA and CDR2 is FQGNSA in the germline V gene. The V end lost 5 bases, the J end lost 1 base, and 17 bases lay between the germline ends. The CDR3 is made up of 16 amino acids. This sequence was found in a man aged 35 to 55 with glioma. Some clones in this sample may be carry-over from other donors' samples. The input for sequencing was PBMCs, taken from a glioma patient treated with radiotherapy, temozolomide or both. The gene calls are TRBV7-2 and TRBJ1-2; D is uncertain. The CDR3 DNA sequence: TGTGCCAGCAGCCACCCCCCGGAGGTCATTAACTATGGCTACACCTTC. Protein sequence: CASSHPPEVINYGYTF.